The next 30 T cell receptor beta chains were all read from a single sample in a study of blood T cell repertoires in COVID-19. Produced via immunoSEQ multiplex PCR; TCRdb's table is partial and in-frame only. The table has about 400,000 clones, 85% to 90% seen once. Sequenced input: peripheral blood. The receptors were gathered from a human donor in a cohort sampled during active COVID-19.

This clone appeared a few times. This chain connects TRBV11-2 to TRBJ1-1, with 8 bases that match TRBD1. CDR3 length: 15 amino acids. In germline, CDR1 is SGHAT, CDR2 FQNNGV. Germline trimming cut 2 bases from V and 6 bases from J; bases unmatched to any gene: 8. Here the CDR3 reads CASSLPIHRGAEAFF. In nucleotides, the CDR3 is TGTGCCAGCAGCTTACCTATCCACAGGGGGGCTGAAGCTTTCTTT.

Here the CDR3 reads CASSLRTGADGEQFF. The CDR3 bases are TGTGCCAGCAGCTTAAGGACAGGGGCGGACGGGGAGCAGTTCTTC. The J gene is TRBJ2-1, the V gene TRBV11-3; the match to TRBD1 covers 9 bases. Germline V lookup: CDR1 SGHNT, CDR2 YENEEA. V dropped 2 bases and J dropped 10; count of bases not matched to a gene: 9. The CDR3 runs to 15 residues. The full variable domain, its missing parts supplied by reference TRBV11-3 and TRBJ2-1, is EAGVVQSPRYKIIEKKQPVAFWCNPISGHNTLYWYLQNLGQGPELLIRYENEEAVDDSQLPKDRFSAERLKGVDSTLKIQPAELGDSAVYLCASSLRTGADGEQFFGPGTRLTVL.

The chain couples TRBV29-1 to TRBJ1-1; D is perhaps TRBD1 (6 bases). The CDR3 spans 12 residues. Germline CDR1 is SQVTM and CDR2 is ANQGSEA. V was shortened by 3 bases and J by 3 bases, with 8 bases between the two germline ends. The CDR3 loop is CSVDRGYTEAFF. The CDR3 bases are TGCAGCGTTGACAGGGGCTACACTGAAGCTTTCTTT.

J is TRBJ2-2 and V is TRBV29-1; D perhaps matches TRBD2 (6 bases). V lost 3 bases and J 5 bases, leaving 16 bases between the germline ends. CDR3 length equals 15 residues. Germline V gene data show CDR1 as SQVTM and CDR2 as ANQGSEA. This CDR3 is CSVDLKGGVTGELFF. The CDR3 region has the DNA TGCAGCGTTGATCTGAAAGGAGGGGTGACCGGGGAGCTGTTTTTT.

This clone appeared once. V gene TRBV6-1 combines with J gene TRBJ2-3; TRBD1 is a possible D gene (5 bases). The CDR3 is 13 residues long. V lost 3 bases and J 6 bases, leaving 10 bases between the germline ends. Germline assignment: CDR1 MNHNS and CDR2 SASEGT. Here the CDR3 reads CASSDTWGDTQYF. Here the CDR3 DNA reads TGTGCCAGCAGTGACACCTGGGGCGATACGCAGTATTTT.

The chain links TRBV29-1 to TRBJ1-4; D is unresolved. This CDR3 region has 13 residues. CDR1 is SQVTM and CDR2 is ANQGSEA in the germline V gene. The V end lost 5 bases, the J end lost 4 bases, and 11 bases lay between the germline ends. This CDR3 is CSVSPRLNEKLFF. The DNA of the CDR3 is TGCAGCGTTTCACCCAGGCTTAATGAAAAACTGTTTTTT.

The chain is built from TRBV29-1 and TRBJ2-4, with TRBD2 identical over 7 bases. Germline CDR1 reads SQVTM; CDR2 reads ANQGSEA. This CDR3 comprises 13 residues. Trimming at V came to 0 bases and at J to 9 bases, leaving 5 bases not matched to a gene. This chain's CDR3 is CSVEDRTGGIQYF. For the CDR3, the DNA is TGCAGCGTTGAAGATCGTACGGGAGGCATTCAGTACTTC.

CDR3 nucleotides: TGCGCCAGCAGCTTACTGGGCACAGATACGCAGTATTTT. As protein: CASSLLGTDTQYF. The gene calls are TRBV5-1 and TRBJ2-3; no clear D. Germline V gene lookup returns CDR1 SGHRS and CDR2 YFSETQ. Trimming removed 2 bases at V and 1 base at J, with 5 bases between. The CDR3 loop spans 13 amino acids.

The chain carries TRBV11-2 and TRBJ2-1; TRBD2 matches 10 bases. Germline V gene sequence: CDR1 SGHAT, CDR2 FQNNGV. Losses at the gene ends were 7 bases for V and 1 base for J; bases not matched to a gene: 10. This CDR3 has 17 amino acids. CDR3 nucleotide sequence: TGTGCCAGCACAACTCCACGGACTAGCGGATCCTACAATGAGCAGTTCTTC. Amino acids: CASTTPRTSGSYNEQFF.

A single count supports this clone. The gene calls are TRBV2 and TRBJ2-7, with 8 bases that match TRBD1. The germline V gene encodes CDR1 SNHLY and CDR2 FYNNEI. The J segment lost 3 bases and the V segment lost 6 bases, leaving 7 bases of the junction unmatched. The CDR3 length is 14 residues. The CDR3, as DNA: TGTGCCAGCAGGAAGGACAGGGCTGGCTACGAGCAGTACTTC. Its protein product is CASRKDRAGYEQYF.

The chain uses TRBV2 and TRBJ2-4; perhaps TRBD1 as D (5 bases). The V end lost 6 bases, the J end lost 7 bases, and 19 bases lay between the germline ends. The CDR3 contains 15 residues. Germline V gene sequence: CDR1 SNHLY, CDR2 FYNNEI. This chain's CDR3 is CASRSRANRVNIQYF. The CDR3 DNA follows: TGTGCCAGCAGGAGCAGGGCGAATCGGGTGAACATTCAGTACTTC.

The rearrangement uses TRBV2 and TRBJ1-5; 7 nucleotides align to TRBD1. CDR3 length: 13 residues. Trimming at V came to 5 bases and at J to 6 bases, leaving 4 bases not matched to a gene. CDR1 is SNHLY, CDR2 FYNNEI, per germline. CDR3 residues: CASSFTGVQPQHF. CDR3 in DNA: TGTGCCAGCAGTTTCACAGGGGTTCAGCCCCAGCATTTT.

The V call is TRBV18, the J call TRBJ2-4; maybe TRBD1 (6 bases). Germline CDR1 and CDR2: KGHSH and LQKENI. V gave up 0 bases and J gave up 0 bases, with 9 bases separating them. There are 16 residues in the CDR3. The CDR3 nucleotides are TGTGCCAGCTCACCACCGGACAGCCTAGCCAAAAACATTCAGTACTTC. Translating it yields CASSPPDSLAKNIQYF.

To note about this clone: In the same sample, other DNA sequences code for this CDR3. V gene TRBV6-5 combines with J gene TRBJ1-1; D is ambiguous. Looked up from germline, CDR1 is MNHEY and CDR2 is SVGAGI. The CDR3 is 11 residues long. Trimming pared 7 bases from V and 5 bases from J, leaving 8 bases between. For the CDR3, the DNA is TGTGCCAGCACCGGAGGGACTGAAGCTTTCTTT. It yields the protein CASTGGTEAFF.

The chain uses TRBV5-1 and TRBJ2-5; 8 bases line up with TRBD2. The CDR3 covers 15 residues. V lost 4 bases to trimming and J lost 0 bases; unmatched junction nucleotides: 5. Germline assignment: CDR1 SGHRS and CDR2 YFSETQ. This chain's CDR3 is CASSQGSGNQETQYF. DNA of the CDR3: TGCGCCAGCAGCCAGGGTAGCGGGAACCAAGAGACCCAGTACTTC.

The chain couples TRBV19 to TRBJ2-3, with D uncertain. Per the germline V gene, CDR1 is LNHDA and CDR2 is SQIVND (reference sequence). The CDR3 totals 16 residues. With 5 bases removed from V and 0 bases from J, the gap between germline ends came to 15 bases. CDR3 DNA sequence: TGTGCCAGTAGTCATTCCCGGGTTACTAGCACAGATACGCAGTATTTT. Translating gives CASSHSRVTSTDTQYF.

The CDR3 DNA sequence: TGTGCCAGCAGTTACACCCGCGGGATGGCGACCCAGTACTTC. Its translation is CASSYTRGMATQYF. The chain has TRBV6-5 and TRBJ2-5; D is possibly TRBD2 (6 bases). V was pared by 2 bases and J by 7 bases, with 14 bases between. Germline V CDR1 and CDR2: MNHEY, SVGAGI. The CDR3 totals 14 residues.

This rearrangement joins TRBV30 to TRBJ1-2, with D perhaps matching TRBD1 (5 bases). Germline CDR1 and CDR2: GTSNPN and SVGIG (reference sequence). The CDR3 is 13 amino acids. Between the trimmed V and J ends, which lost 3 bases and 5 bases, there was a span of 13 bases. CDR3 bases: TGTGCCTGGAGCGCCTCCAGGGAATATGGCTACACCTTC. Protein product: CAWSASREYGYTF.

The genes are TRBV28 and TRBJ2-1; 8 positions match TRBD2. Trimming cost V 7 bases and J 0 bases; bases outside gene matches: 5. This CDR3 has 15 amino acids. Germline CDR1 MDHEN, CDR2 SYDVKM. The CDR3 loop is CASIGSGSSYNEQFF. The CDR3 DNA sequence: TGTGCCAGCATAGGAAGCGGGAGCTCCTACAATGAGCAGTTCTTC.

V and J are TRBV7-9 and TRBJ2-7; D unresolved. V lost 0 bases and J lost 2, with 5 bases in between. The length of the CDR3 is 13 residues. Germline V lookup: CDR1 SEHNR, CDR2 FQNEAQ (reference sequence). CDR3 sequence (DNA): TGTGCCAGCAGCTTAGCGTCAGCCTACGAGCAGTACTTC. Encoded protein: CASSLASAYEQYF.

This chain links TRBV11-2 with TRBJ2-4; a possible D gene is TRBD1 (6 bases). Germline-derived CDR1 and CDR2 are SGHAT and FQNNGV. The V end lost 4 bases, the J end lost 1 base, and 11 bases lay between the germline ends. The CDR3 loop spans 15 amino acids. CDR3 in amino acids: CASSWGPMAKNIQYF. The CDR3 bases are TGTGCCAGCAGCTGGGGGCCGATGGCCAAAAACATTCAGTACTTC.

To note about this clone: Other DNA sequences of this sample code for an identical CDR3. This chain joins TRBV19 and TRBJ1-3; D is ambiguous. V gave up 2 bases and J gave up 0 bases, with 8 bases separating them. From germline, CDR1 is LNHDA and CDR2 SQIVND (reference sequence). The CDR3 has 15 amino acids. The CDR3 nucleotides are TGTGCCAGTAGTATAAGTGGTAGCTCTGGAAACACCATATATTTT. It codes for CASSISGSSGNTIYF.

V is TRBV5-6 and J is TRBJ1-2; D is unresolved. Germline CDR1 is SGHDT and CDR2 is YYEEEE. V gave up 5 bases and J gave up 10 bases, with 18 bases separating them. This CDR3 has 13 amino acids. In DNA form, the CDR3 reads TGTGCCAGCAGTCAGACCGGGTATTCAGTCTACACCTTC. Translating gives CASSQTGYSVYTF.

Only a few counts were recorded for this clone. The V and J genes are TRBV20-1 and TRBJ2-1, with TRBD2 matching 8 bases. There are 14 residues in the CDR3. The germline gives CDR1 DFQATT, CDR2 SNEGSKA (reference sequence). V dropped 3 bases and J dropped 5; count of bases not matched to a gene: 6. The DNA for the CDR3 is TGCAGTGCTAGTTGGTCAGCGGGAGACAATGAGCAGTTCTTC. Its protein product is CSASWSAGDNEQFF.

The rearrangement joins TRBV28 to TRBJ1-5; TRBD1 might be the D (6 bases). This CDR3 spans 13 amino acids. Trimming took 6 bases from V and 6 from J, leaving 12 bases between them. The germline CDR1 and CDR2 sequences are MDHEN and SYDVKM. CDR3 bases: TGTGCCAGCAGGGACAGCTGGCGTCAGCCCCAGCATTTT. It translates to CASRDSWRQPQHF.

The V call is TRBV7-9, the J call TRBJ2-1, with 8 bases aligning to TRBD2. CDR1 and CDR2 from the germline V gene are SEHNR and FQNEAQ (reference sequence). The CDR3 sequence is 13 residues long. V lost 10 bases to trimming and J lost 2 bases; unmatched junction nucleotides: 4. CDR3 sequence (DNA): TGTGCCACCTCGGGACTAGCCTACAATGAGCAGTTCTTC. Translated, it gives CATSGLAYNEQFF. The whole variable domain, remainder taken from reference TRBV7-9 and TRBJ2-1, is DTGVSQNPRHKITKRGQNVTFRCDPISEHNRLYWYRQTLGQGPEFLTYFQNEAQLEKSRLLSDRFSAERPKGSFSTLEIQRTEQGDSAMYLCATSGLAYNEQFFGPGTRLTVL.

This rearrangement joins TRBV7-8 to TRBJ2-6; 7 bases fit TRBD2. Germline loops: CDR1 SGHVS, CDR2 FQNEAQ. This CDR3 spans 17 amino acids. V was clipped by 5 bases and J by 2 bases; unmatched bases: 9. In DNA form, the CDR3 reads TGTGCCAGCAGCCCTCCCTTTGGGACTACTGGGGCCAACGTCCTGACTTTC. Protein product: CASSPPFGTTGANVLTF.

The chain has TRBV29-1 and TRBJ2-1, with 7 nucleotides matching TRBD2. J gave up 8 bases and V 4 bases, and 11 bases lay outside the gene matches. The CDR3 extends over 14 amino acids. Germline V gene sequence: CDR1 SQVTM, CDR2 ANQGSEA. In DNA form, the CDR3 reads TGCAGCGTTGGGGTAGCGGGCGCATTCGATGAGCAGTTCTTC. Its protein product is CSVGVAGAFDEQFF.

This clone showed up just once. The J gene is TRBJ2-7, the V gene TRBV27; 8 bases map to TRBD1. The length of the CDR3 is 14 residues. J gave up 1 base and V 5 bases, and 4 bases lay outside the gene matches. From germline, CDR1 is MNHEY and CDR2 SMNVEV (reference sequence). The DNA for the CDR3 is TGTGCCAGCAGTCCCCAGGGGGCGTCCTACGAGCAGTACTTC. The encoded protein is CASSPQGASYEQYF.

This clone was recorded only once. This chain uses TRBV10-3 with TRBJ1-2; D is ambiguous. This CDR3 is built from 13 residues. In germline, CDR1 is ENHRY, CDR2 SYGVKD. The DNA of the CDR3 is TGTGCGCTTGGGTCGGGTCGTAACTATGGCTACACCTTC. Protein: CALGSGRNYGYTF.